Following are 20 T cell receptor beta chains from one sample sequenced in a study of CXCR3-negative and CXCR3-positive naive CD8 T cells. Each TRB cDNA library was prepared by 5' RACE (with UMI labels). TCRdb reprocessed the 5' RACE reads and reports one entry per CDR3 protein, with no DNA. Its table records some 140,000 distinct CDR3 sequences. Their antigen targets remain unknown. General observations from the study: A higher hydrophobicity marked the TRB CDR3s of CXCR3-positive naive cells versus CXCR3-negative naive cells.

The sample comprised naive CXCR3+ CD8+ T cells from blood. Subset in this sample: CD45RO-CCR7+CD27+CD95- naive CD8+ T cells expressing CXCR3 (TNR3+). The receptors derive from a human donor in good health. Some clones in this sample may be carry-over from other donors' samples.

The CDR3 sequence is CASFDVGSPLHF. The chain carries TRBV28 and TRBJ1-6. The CDR3 runs 12 residues. Germline V lookup: CDR1 MDHEN, CDR2 SYDVKM.

The chain recombines TRBV28 with TRBJ2-1; the D call of TRBD2 rests on TCRdb alone, since no DNA is present to check it. The CDR3 loop spans 14 amino acids. Germline CDR1 reads MDHEN; CDR2 reads SYDVKM. CDR3 sequence: CASERRPAYNEQFF.

The chain recombines TRBV29-1 with TRBJ2-1; the TCRdb call, TRBD1, lacks DNA for checking. This CDR3 is 14 amino acids long. The germline V gene encodes CDR1 SQVTM and CDR2 ANQGSEA. The CDR3 loop reads CSVTGQNLYNEQFF.

This chain uses TRBV7-3 with TRBJ2-1; TCRdb indicates TRBD2, and absent DNA this call remains unverified. The CDR3 runs to 18 residues. Germline lookup yields CDR1 SGHTA and CDR2 FQGTGA. The CDR3 region is CASSLKGALAVTYNEQFF.

The V and J genes are TRBV7-8 and TRBJ2-5. Germline V gives CDR1 SGHVS, CDR2 FQNEAQ. The CDR3 has 14 residues. The CDR3 here is CASRVAGLQETQYF. Using reference TRBV7-8 and TRBJ2-5 for the parts outside the CDR3, the full variable domain is GAGVSQSPRYKVAKRGQDVALRCDPISGHVSLFWYQQALGQGPEFLTYFQNEAQLDKSGLPSDRFFAERPEGSVSTLKIQRTQQEDSAVYLCASRVAGLQETQYFGPGTRLLVL.

J is TRBJ2-7 and V is TRBV27; the TCRdb call, TRBD1, lacks DNA for checking. Germline-derived CDR1 and CDR2 are MNHEY and SMNVEV (reference sequence). The CDR3 extends over 14 amino acids. The CDR3 reads CASSLQGYSYEQYF.

The chain recombines TRBV7-9 with TRBJ2-6; TCRdb reports TRBD1, a call that lacks DNA to check it against. Germline values: CDR1 SEHNR, CDR2 FQNEAQ (reference sequence). This CDR3 is built from 16 residues. The CDR3 region is CASRPGTASGANVLTF. The whole variable domain, remainder taken from reference TRBV7-9 and TRBJ2-6, is DTGVSQNPRHKITKRGQNVTFRCDPISEHNRLYWYRQTLGQGPEFLTYFQNEAQLEKSRLLSDRFSAERPKGSFSTLEIQRTEQGDSAMYLCASRPGTASGANVLTFGAGSRLTVL.

The J gene is TRBJ2-1, the V gene TRBV7-9; TCRdb lists TRBD1, though no DNA is available to test this call. Germline CDR1 is SEHNR and CDR2 is FQNEAQ (reference sequence). The CDR3 length is 15 residues. The CDR3 spells CASSFVSGAYNEQFF.

The chain is built from TRBV7-8 and TRBJ2-1; TCRdb outputs TRBD1, but without DNA this stays unchecked. The CDR3 has 13 amino acids. Germline lookup yields CDR1 SGHVS and CDR2 FQNEAQ. The CDR3 reads CASREGQGHEQYF.

The chain joins TRBV29-1 to TRBJ2-7. This CDR3 region has 11 residues. Germline V gene sequence: CDR1 SQVTM, CDR2 ANQGSEA. This CDR3 is CSLIIGDEQYF.

The rearrangement joins TRBV20-1 to TRBJ2-7; TCRdb selects TRBD2, and the lack of DNA leaves this call unchecked. This CDR3 has 11 residues. Germline V gene data show CDR1 as DFQATT and CDR2 as SNEGSKA (reference sequence). This chain's CDR3 is CSASEGYEQYF.

The rearrangement joins TRBV5-1 to TRBJ2-1; the D gene TCRdb calls, TRBD2, cannot be checked with no DNA. Germline V gives CDR1 SGHRS, CDR2 YFSETQ. The CDR3 sequence is 15 residues long. The CDR3 loop is CASSAPGLLNNEQFF.

V is TRBV12-3 or TRBV12-4 and J is TRBJ2-7; the TRBD1 assignment by TCRdb is unverifiable without DNA. The CDR3 is made up of 13 amino acids. This CDR3 reads CASRSGTGYEQYF.

The chain joins TRBV12-3 or TRBV12-4 to TRBJ2-3; the TCRdb call, TRBD2, lacks DNA for checking. The CDR3 has 17 amino acids. CDR3 loop: CASRPGLAGGSRDTQYF.

This sequence joins TRBV28 and TRBJ2-3; TCRdb's D call of TRBD1 is untestable without DNA. The CDR3 is made up of 15 amino acids. From germline, CDR1 is MDHEN and CDR2 SYDVKM. The chain's CDR3 is CASSLRQGVGDTQYF.

The rearrangement uses TRBV7-2 and TRBJ2-5; the D call of TRBD2 rests on TCRdb alone, since no DNA is present to check it. The V gene's germline CDR1 is SGHTA and CDR2 FQGNSA. The CDR3 is 18 amino acids. CDR3 in amino acids: CASSLVVLAGGDPETQYF.

The chain is built from TRBV5-1 and TRBJ2-3; without DNA, the TCRdb call of TRBD1 cannot be checked. Per the germline V gene, CDR1 is SGHRS and CDR2 is YFSETQ. This CDR3 contains 14 residues. CDR3 amino acids: CASSSVLPTDTQYF.

The rearrangement uses TRBV12-3 or TRBV12-4 and TRBJ2-3; TCRdb proposes TRBD2, but this gene call is untestable without DNA. The CDR3 has 18 residues. The CDR3 sequence is CASSLFLAGGTDTDTQYF.

The chain has TRBV29-1 and TRBJ2-1; without DNA, the TCRdb call of TRBD1 cannot be checked. The CDR3 is 14 amino acids. The germline gives CDR1 SQVTM, CDR2 ANQGSEA. The chain's CDR3 is CSVRRTGKGNEQFF.

V gene TRBV6-2 or TRBV6-3 combines with J gene TRBJ2-1. The CDR3 consists of 12 residues. CDR1 is MNHEY and CDR2 is SVGEGT in the germline V gene. CDR3 sequence reads: CASSSYNNEQFF.